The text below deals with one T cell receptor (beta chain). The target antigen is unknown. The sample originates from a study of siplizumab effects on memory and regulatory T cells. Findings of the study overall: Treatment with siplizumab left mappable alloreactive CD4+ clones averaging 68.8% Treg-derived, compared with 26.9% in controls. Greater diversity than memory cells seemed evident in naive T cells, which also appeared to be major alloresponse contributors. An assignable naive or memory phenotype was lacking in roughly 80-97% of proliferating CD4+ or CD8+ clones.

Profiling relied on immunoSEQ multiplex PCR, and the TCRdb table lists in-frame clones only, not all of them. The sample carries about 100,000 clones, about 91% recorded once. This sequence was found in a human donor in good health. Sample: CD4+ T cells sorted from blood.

The CDR3 protein is CASSQYNPGNTIYF. DNA for the CDR3: TGTGCCAGCAGCCAATATAACCCTGGAAACACCATATATTTT. V usage is TRBV14 and J usage is TRBJ1-3, with unresolved D. The length of the CDR3 is 14 residues. Germline V gene sequence: CDR1 SGHDN, CDR2 FVKESK. V was cut by 2 bases and J by 2 bases, with 7 bases left in between.